These 16 T cell receptor beta chains were sequenced from one sample in a study of T cells in Graves' hyperthyroidism and ophthalmopathy (dated by TCRdb to between 2018 and 2021). Library method: multiplex PCR. For sequencing, an Illumina HiSeq 2000 was employed. The TCR beta CDR3 regions were amplified from RNA transcripts. The first round of RT-PCR for the TCR CDR3 was performed with the HTBI primer set and the Qiagen OneStep RT-PCR kit. TCRdb handled the public reads itself, with Q25 trimming in fastp and clone calling in MiXCR, and kept productive beta chains. Under each unique CDR3 protein, matching rows form one entry showing the most common genes and DNA. This sample holds hundreds of thousands of distinct CDR3 sequences; 38% were observed only once. About 9% of the sample belongs to the ten largest clones. Sequenced input: blood. The receptors here all came from a man in his late teens or twenties with Graves' hyperthyroidism.

This clonotype occurred a few times. The chain carries TRBV5-4 and TRBJ1-2, with a weak D call TRBD1 (5 bases). The CDR3 extends over 13 amino acids. The V end was cut by 6 bases, the J end by 1 base, with 10 bases between. From germline, CDR1 is SGHNT and CDR2 YYREEE (reference sequence). CDR3 nucleotides: TGTGCCAGCACCGGGGGGGATAACTATGGCTACACCTTC. As protein: CASTGGDNYGYTF.

For this clonotype: The junction departs from germline at one end; a sequencing error may be responsible. The J gene is TRBJ1-6, the V gene TRBV10-2; no clear D. The length of the CDR3 is 18 residues. Germline loops: CDR1 WSHSY, CDR2 SAAADI. CDR3 in DNA: TGCGTCAGCAGTGAGTCGATAACGGGAAGCACCTATAATTCACCCCTCCACTTT. Amino acid sequence: CVSSESITGSTYNSPLHF.

This clonotype was picked up many times. As the CDR3 is not closed by the conserved phenylalanine or tryptophan, this likely results from a read error. The DNA is left out, because the CDR3 cannot be placed on it with certainty; the CDR3 is given as TCRdb lists it. The chain is built from TRBV2 and TRBJ1-4; TRBD1 is the table's D call and was not checked against the DNA. The germline V gene encodes CDR1 SNHLY and CDR2 FYNNEI. Counting both end residues, the CDR3 totals 11 amino acids. The CDR3 protein is CASKTGGTFSV.

This chain connects TRBV29-1 to TRBJ2-7; tentatively, D is TRBD1 (6 bases). Germline lookup yields CDR1 SQVTM and CDR2 ANQGSEA. The CDR3 totals 11 residues. V was clipped by 5 bases and J by 4 bases, with 9 bases between them. CDR3 residues: CSVTGKYEQYF. The CDR3 bases are TGCAGCGTTACAGGGAAGTACGAGCAGTACTTC.

The chain couples TRBV12-3 or TRBV12-4 to TRBJ1-4, with TRBD1 as a possible D gene (5 bases). CDR3 size: 17 residues. V was cut by 3 bases and J by 3 bases, with 17 bases left in between. CDR3 loop: CASSFRDGPSANEKLFF. CDR3 nucleotide sequence: TGTGCCAGCAGTTTCCGGGACGGACCCTCGGCTAATGAAAAACTGTTTTTT.

Points on this clonotype: A clone one base away is much larger, so this may be a read error. This chain links TRBV11-2 with TRBJ1-3, with unresolved D. Germline assignment: CDR1 SGHAT and CDR2 FQNNGV. This CDR3 has 13 residues. This chain's CDR3 is CASSFPSGSTIYF. The CDR3 nucleotides read TGTGCCAGCAGCTTCCCATCTGGAAGCACCATATATTTT.

This clonotype was seen a single time. The rearrangement uses TRBV25-1 and TRBJ2-7; TRBD2 matches at 9 bases. The V and J ends lost 6 bases and 6 bases, in that order; junction bases with no gene match: 15. The CDR3 spans 16 residues. Per germline, CDR1 MGHDK and CDR2 SYGVNS. CDR3 protein: CASRGSGGSPGVEQYF. DNA of the CDR3: TGTGCCAGCAGGGGCAGCGGGGGGTCCCCAGGTGTCGAGCAGTACTTC.

This clonotype was recorded a few times. An end of the junction does not agree with germline; a read error may underlie this. The rearrangement uses TRBV10-3 and TRBJ2-6; 9 bases fit TRBD2. The CDR3 sequence is 16 residues long. Germline values: CDR1 ENHRY, CDR2 SYGVKD. The DNA of the CDR3 is TGTGCCAGCAGTTCATTGACTAGCGGTGGGGCCAACGTCCTGACTTTC. Amino acids: CASSSLTSGGANVLTF.

The chain employs TRBV7-2 and TRBJ1-6, with TRBD1 as a possible D gene (6 bases). This CDR3 is 17 amino acids long. Germline CDR1 is SGHTA and CDR2 is FQGNSA. With 2 bases removed from V and 7 bases from J, the gap between germline ends came to 18 bases. CDR3 sequence (DNA): TGTGCCAGCAGCTTATGGCTTGGGCAGGGGAAGAATTCACCCCTCCACTTT. Amino acid sequence: CASSLWLGQGKNSPLHF. Full variable domain (rest looked up from reference TRBV7-2 and TRBJ1-6): GAGVSQSPSNKVTEKGKDVELRCDPISGHTALYWYRQSLGQGLEFLIYFQGNSAPDKSGLPSDRFSAERTGGSVSTLTIQRTQQEDSAVYLCASSLWLGQGKNSPLHFGNGTRLTVT.

This clonotype came up many times. This chain links TRBV2 with TRBJ2-5, with 7 bases matching TRBD2. Germline CDR1 is SNHLY and CDR2 is FYNNEI. The CDR3 has 12 amino acids. V shed 10 bases, J shed 8 bases, and the junction held 10 bases outside the gene matches. The CDR3 DNA follows: TGTGCCACGCAACTAGCGTCTCAAACCCAGTACTTC. As protein: CATQLASQTQYF.

For this clonotype: No conserved phenylalanine or tryptophan ends this CDR3, so it is likely a read error. The CDR3 nucleotides read TGTGCCAGCAGCACGGGGCTCATGAACACTGAAGCTTTCTCT. It specifies CASSTGLMNTEAFS. The chain joins TRBV5-6 to TRBJ1-1; tentatively, D is TRBD1 (5 bases). The CDR3 length is 14 residues. Germline CDR1 reads SGHDT; CDR2 reads YYEEEE. Deletions cut 4 bases from V and 0 bases from J, with 10 bases between.

This clonotype was seen many times. V is TRBV2 and J is TRBJ2-7, with TRBD1 matching 9 bases. The CDR3 sequence is 13 residues long. J lost 6 bases, V lost 4 bases, and 4 bases had no gene match. The germline gives CDR1 SNHLY, CDR2 FYNNEI. The DNA for the CDR3 is TGTGCCAGCAGTGGACAGGGGGACTCCGAGCAGTACTTC. Residues: CASSGQGDSEQYF.

This chain links TRBV2 with TRBJ1-2; no definite D call. V dropped 8 bases and J dropped 7 bases, with 11 bases sitting between them. The CDR3 contains 11 residues. Germline CDR1 reads SNHLY; CDR2 reads FYNNEI. This CDR3 is CASFLGIGYTF. CDR3 in DNA: TGTGCCAGCTTCTTGGGGATTGGCTACACCTTC.

This clonotype was detected many times. The gene calls are TRBV29-1 and TRBJ2-7, with a weak D call TRBD1 (6 bases). The CDR3 consists of 13 residues. V was cut by 5 bases and J by 0 bases, with 11 bases left in between. The germline gives CDR1 SQVTM, CDR2 ANQGSEA. The CDR3 sequence: CSVRTGISYEQYF. CDR3 nucleotide sequence: TGCAGCGTTCGCACAGGGATCTCCTACGAGCAGTACTTC.

The chain's CDR3 is CASSLIPGQGDMNTEAFF. CDR3 bases: TGTGCCAGCAGCCTAATCCCGGGACAGGGTGATATGAACACTGAAGCTTTCTTT. The chain has TRBV25-1 and TRBJ1-1; 9 bases match TRBD1. The germline CDR1 and CDR2 sequences are MGHDK and SYGVNS. V lost 6 bases, J lost 0 bases, and 14 bases stayed unmatched. This CDR3 contains 18 residues.

CDR3 DNA: TGTGCCAGCAGCCAAGGGACAGCTAACCCCTACGAGCAGTACTTC. This encodes CASSQGTANPYEQYF. The V call is TRBV7-9, the J call TRBJ2-7; 7 nucleotides align to TRBD1. The CDR3 length is 15 residues. V was clipped by 5 bases and J by 2 bases; unmatched bases: 9. Germline loops: CDR1 SEHNR, CDR2 FQNEAQ (reference sequence). The full variable domain, rest sourced from reference TRBV7-9 and TRBJ2-7, is DTGVSQNPRHKITKRGQNVTFRCDPISEHNRLYWYRQTLGQGPEFLTYFQNEAQLEKSRLLSDRFSAERPKGSFSTLEIQRTEQGDSAMYLCASSQGTANPYEQYFGPGTRLTVT.